The 21 T cell receptor beta chains given below trace back to one sample, sequenced in a study of T cell responses to AZD1222 COVID-19 vaccine. Here immunoSEQ multiplex PCR was the method, and the copy in TCRdb shows in-frame clones only, minus some. The repertoire holds 85,000 to 100,000 clones, with roughly 92% as singletons. Sequencing used peripheral blood, obtained 28 days after the second AZD1222 dose. These TCRs come from an adult who received the AZD1222 COVID-19 vaccine.

This sequence joins TRBV19 and TRBJ2-2; D may be TRBD2 (7 bases). Trimming left V 7 bases short and J 5 bases short, with 17 bases between. CDR1 LNHDA and CDR2 SQIVND come from the germline V gene (reference sequence). The CDR3 totals 15 residues. The CDR3, as DNA: TGTGCCAGTACCATAGGGGGGGCTGGAACCGGGGAGCTGTTTTTT. It yields the protein CASTIGGAGTGELFF.

The chain employs TRBV5-5 and TRBJ2-6; D uncertain. The length of the CDR3 is 16 residues. Deletions cut 1 base from V and 2 bases from J, with 10 bases between. Germline V CDR1 and CDR2: SGHKS, YYEKEE (reference sequence). The CDR3 region is CASSLNLRTGANVLTF. CDR3 DNA: TGTGCCAGCAGCTTGAACCTGAGAACTGGGGCCAACGTCCTGACTTTC. Looking up the rest from reference TRBV5-5 and TRBJ2-6 gives the full variable domain: DAGVTQSPTHLIKTRGQQVTLRCSPISGHKSVSWYQQVLGQGPQFIFQYYEKEERGRGNFPDRFSARQFPNYSSELNVNALLLGDSALYLCASSLNLRTGANVLTFGAGSRLTVL.

The chain carries TRBV29-1 and TRBJ2-1; tentatively, D is TRBD2 (6 bases). V was shortened by 4 bases and J by 4 bases, with 8 bases between the two germline ends. Germline V gene lookup returns CDR1 SQVTM and CDR2 ANQGSEA. CDR3 size: 12 residues. DNA of the CDR3: TGCAGCGTTGGTAGCGGATACAATGAGCAGTTCTTC. Its protein product is CSVGSGYNEQFF.

The CDR3 nucleotides are TGCGCCAGCACGGCGGGCCACAATGAGCAGTTCTTC. This encodes CASTAGHNEQFF. The J gene is TRBJ2-1, the V gene TRBV5-1; maybe TRBD2 (5 bases). There are 12 residues in the CDR3. Between the trimmed V and J ends, which lost 6 bases and 5 bases, there was a span of 9 bases. Germline CDR1 is SGHRS and CDR2 is YFSETQ.

The V call is TRBV5-1, the J call TRBJ2-7; 10 bases are shared with TRBD1. The V segment lost 1 base and the J segment 6 bases; nucleotides outside the gene matches: 13. The CDR3 has 17 amino acids. Germline-derived CDR1 and CDR2 are SGHRS and YFSETQ. The CDR3 DNA reads TGCGCCAGCAGCTTGAATCTCGGGACAGGGGAAAATGGCGAGCAGTACTTC. This codes for CASSLNLGTGENGEQYF.

Comments on this clone: Additional DNA sequences in this sample encode the identical CDR3. V and J are TRBV6-6 and TRBJ1-6; D remains ambiguous. The CDR3 has 13 amino acids. In germline, CDR1 is MNHNY, CDR2 SVGAGI (reference sequence). Trimming shortened V by 6 bases and J by 7 bases, and 10 bases separated the two germline ends. CDR3: CASSPSGNSPLHF. The CDR3 bases are TGTGCCAGCAGCCCAAGTGGGAATTCACCCCTCCACTTT.

V usage is TRBV6-5 and J usage is TRBJ1-3; D possibly corresponds to TRBD1 (6 bases). Germline V gene data show CDR1 as MNHEY and CDR2 as SVGAGI. The CDR3 contains 14 residues. Trimming removed 7 bases at V and 7 bases at J, with 17 bases between. In DNA, the CDR3 is TGTGCCAGCAACCTCTCGGGGGCTTTCAACACCATATATTTT. It translates to CASNLSGAFNTIYF.

The V gene is TRBV5-1, the J gene TRBJ2-3; 9 positions agree with TRBD1. From germline, CDR1 is SGHRS and CDR2 YFSETQ. Trimming cost V 3 bases and J 5 bases; bases outside gene matches: 4. CDR3 length equals 14 residues. The CDR3 sequence: CASSSGQGRDTQYF. The CDR3 coding sequence is TGCGCCAGCAGCTCCGGACAGGGGAGAGATACGCAGTATTTT.

This chain joins TRBV7-2 and TRBJ2-4; 11 bases fit TRBD2. The CDR3 loop spans 17 amino acids. The junction had 15 bases not matched to a gene; V was cut back by 5 bases and J by 9 bases. Per germline, CDR1 SGHTA and CDR2 FQGNSA. This chain's CDR3 is CASSVTSGRFGATIQYF. CDR3 DNA: TGTGCCAGCAGCGTTACTAGCGGGAGATTTGGAGCAACCATTCAGTACTTC.

This rearrangement joins TRBV9 to TRBJ2-3; 10 bases align to TRBD1. Germline assignment: CDR1 SGDLS and CDR2 YYNGEE. Unmatched junction bases numbered 2, after V lost 0 bases and J lost 1 base. This CDR3 contains 16 residues. CDR3 DNA: TGTGCCAGCAGCGTAGCTGGGACAGGGGGCACAGATACGCAGTATTTT. Translated: CASSVAGTGGTDTQYF.

The chain employs TRBV25-1 and TRBJ2-1; D is uncertain. Trimming stripped 2 bases from V and 0 bases from J, with 11 bases between. This CDR3 contains 16 residues. The germline CDR1 and CDR2 sequences are MGHDK and SYGVNS. The CDR3 spells CASSERWLTSYNEQFF. As DNA, the CDR3 is TGTGCCAGCAGTGAACGATGGTTAACCTCCTACAATGAGCAGTTCTTC.

The gene calls are TRBV6-5 and TRBJ2-7; D could derive from TRBD1 or TRBD2 (5 bases each). This CDR3 is built from 14 residues. V was pared by 6 bases and J by 2 bases, with 14 bases between. CDR1 MNHEY and CDR2 SVGAGI come from the germline V gene. CDR3 DNA sequence: TGTGCCAGCAGCGTCCGGGACGGCGCCTACGAGCAGTACTTC. This codes for CASSVRDGAYEQYF.

The chain links TRBV6-5 to TRBJ2-7; 9 positions match TRBD1. The length of the CDR3 is 15 residues. V shed 2 bases and J 0 bases; nucleotides not matched to a gene: 2. Looked up from germline, CDR1 is MNHEY and CDR2 is SVGAGI. CDR3 bases: TGTGCCAGCAGTTACGGGACAGGGAGCTCCTACGAGCAGTACTTC. Translation gives CASSYGTGSSYEQYF.

The chain links TRBV28 to TRBJ2-6, with D unclear. CDR3 length: 15 amino acids. Trimming left V 2 bases short and J 0 bases short, with 5 bases between. Per germline, CDR1 MDHEN and CDR2 SYDVKM. The CDR3 protein is CASSLGYSGANVLTF. CDR3 coding DNA: TGTGCCAGCAGTTTAGGGTACTCTGGGGCCAACGTCCTGACTTTC. Together with reference TRBV28 and TRBJ2-6, the CDR3 gives the full variable domain: DVKVTQSSRYLVKRTGEKVFLECVQDMDHENMFWYRQDPGLGLRLIYFSYDVKMKEKGDIPEGYSVSREKKERFSLILESASTNQTSMYLCASSLGYSGANVLTFGAGSRLTVL.

The chain carries TRBV3-1 (or the pseudogene TRBV3-2) and TRBJ2-2, with 7 nucleotides matching TRBD1. V trimming: 4 bases; J trimming: 5 bases; junction bases outside the gene matches: 13. The CDR3 covers 17 residues. Germline CDR1 and CDR2: LGHDT and YNNKEL (reference sequence). The CDR3 loop is CASSLPGQLKGTGELFF. The CDR3 DNA reads as TGTGCCAGCAGCCTTCCGGGACAGCTTAAGGGGACCGGGGAGCTGTTTTTT.

The chain uses TRBV10-2 and TRBJ1-1; a weak D match, TRBD1 (6 bases). Trimming took off 7 bases at V and 4 bases at J, with 16 bases between the two ends. This CDR3 region has 14 residues. Per the germline V gene, CDR1 is WSHSY and CDR2 is SAAADI. This CDR3 is CASTAFEGGTEAFF. Written as DNA, the CDR3 is TGCGCCAGCACAGCTTTTGAGGGGGGCACTGAAGCTTTCTTT.

This clone was seen more than once but under ten times. The chain recombines TRBV24-1 with TRBJ1-5; D unclear. This CDR3 comprises 12 residues. Per germline, CDR1 KGHDR and CDR2 SFDVKD. V was trimmed by 0 bases and J by 4 bases, leaving 0 bases between them. CDR3 DNA sequence: TGTGCCACCAGTGATTTGAATCAGCCCCAGCATTTT. This sequence encodes CATSDLNQPQHF.

This rearrangement joins TRBV28 to TRBJ1-2; D is perhaps TRBD1 (5 bases). The CDR3 totals 17 residues. Trimming removed 3 bases from V and 5 bases from J, with 22 bases in between. In germline, CDR1 is MDHEN, CDR2 SYDVKM. CDR3 bases: TGTGCCAGCAGTTTGGAGGGGTTATGGGGTTTACGGTATGGCTACACCTTC. As protein: CASSLEGLWGLRYGYTF.

The chain employs TRBV18 and TRBJ1-1; weak D call: TRBD1 (6 bases). There are 15 residues in the CDR3. The V end was cut by 2 bases, the J end by 1 base, with 11 bases between. Germline V gene lookup returns CDR1 KGHSH and CDR2 LQKENI. For the CDR3, the DNA is TGTGCCAGCTCACCAAGGCGGGGGCAGAACACTGAAGCTTTCTTT. Protein product: CASSPRRGQNTEAFF.

This sequence joins TRBV4-1 and TRBJ1-1, with no clear D. From germline, CDR1 is MGHRA and CDR2 YSYEKL. This CDR3 comprises 16 residues. The germline V and J ends were trimmed by 1 base and 6 bases, with 18 bases remaining between them. The CDR3: CASSQGLVGREPEAFF. For the CDR3, the DNA is TGCGCCAGCAGCCAAGGTTTGGTCGGACGGGAACCTGAAGCTTTCTTT.

The rearrangement uses TRBV6-6 and TRBJ2-2, with 9 bases that match TRBD2. Trimming at V came to 5 bases and at J to 0 bases, leaving 7 bases not matched to a gene. CDR1 is MNHNY, CDR2 SVGAGI, per germline (reference sequence). This CDR3 has 17 residues. The CDR3 DNA reads as TGTGCCAGCAGTCCGACTAGCGGAGGGGCGAACACCGGGGAGCTGTTTTTT. This codes for CASSPTSGGANTGELFF.